The 21 T cell receptor beta chains below come from one sample, sequenced in a study of T cell repertoires in ileal Crohn's disease. The data were produced by immunoSEQ multiplex PCR, yet TCRdb's version contains in-frame clones alone and is incomplete. Among roughly 15,000 clones listed, 80% were seen once. The sequencing input was ileal tissue. The receptor set was obtained from an adult with Crohn's disease.

This clone was recorded a few times. This rearrangement joins TRBV5-1 to TRBJ1-2, with D unresolved. Germline CDR1 reads SGHRS; CDR2 reads YFSETQ. The CDR3 is made up of 13 amino acids. The V and J ends lost 4 bases and 6 bases respectively, with 13 bases between them. The CDR3 sequence: CASSQLRHDGYTF. The DNA for the CDR3 is TGCGCCAGCAGCCAGCTGAGGCACGATGGCTACACCTTC.

A single count supports this clone. V usage is TRBV30 and J usage is TRBJ1-6; weak D call: TRBD1 (6 bases). Trimming pared 1 base from V and 7 bases from J, leaving 14 bases between. CDR1 GTSNPN and CDR2 SVGIG come from the germline V gene (reference sequence). The CDR3 extends over 15 amino acids. The CDR3 bases are TGTGCCTGGAGTGGTCAGGGGTTTACAAATTCACCCCTCCACTTT. This gives the protein CAWSGQGFTNSPLHF.

The chain is built from TRBV25-1 and TRBJ1-4; D call uncertain. Trimming cost V 3 bases and J 5 bases, with 19 bases left between them. Germline CDR1 reads MGHDK; CDR2 reads SYGVNS. The CDR3 is 17 amino acids. In nucleotides, the CDR3 is TGTGCCAGCAGTGATTCCAAACCGCCGGTCTCAAATGAAAAACTGTTTTTT. Protein product: CASSDSKPPVSNEKLFF. The variable domain in full, completed from reference TRBV25-1 and TRBJ1-4, reads EADIYQTPRYLVIGTGKKITLECSQTMGHDKMYWYQQDPGMELHLIHYSYGVNSTEKGDLSSESTVSRIRTEHFPLTLESARPSHTSQYLCASSDSKPPVSNEKLFFGSGTQLSVL.

The chain uses TRBV4-3 and TRBJ1-2; D remains ambiguous. Germline values: CDR1 LGHNA, CDR2 YSLEER. This CDR3 is built from 18 residues. V dropped 0 bases and J dropped 8 bases, with 25 bases sitting between them. The CDR3: CASSQDWVDDRGLWGYTF. The CDR3 DNA is TGCGCCAGCAGCCAAGATTGGGTTGATGACCGAGGACTTTGGGGCTACACCTTC.

The V and J genes are TRBV7-3 and TRBJ1-2; TRBD1 matches at 7 bases. V lost 5 bases and J lost 1; bases outside the gene matches: 7. The CDR3 runs 15 residues. CDR1 SGHTA and CDR2 FQGTGA come from the germline V gene. The CDR3 here is CASSQTGTDNYGYTF. The CDR3 nucleotides read TGTGCCAGCAGCCAAACTGGGACAGATAACTATGGCTACACCTTC.

V usage is TRBV29-1 and J usage is TRBJ2-1; 14 bases are shared with TRBD2. This CDR3 contains 17 residues. J lost 0 bases, V lost 4 bases, and 5 bases had no gene match. Germline V gene sequence: CDR1 SQVTM, CDR2 ANQGSEA. CDR3 DNA: TGCAGCGTTGGCGGGACTAGCGGGAGTTCCTCCTACAATGAGCAGTTCTTC. It translates to CSVGGTSGSSSYNEQFF.

V gene TRBV6-5 combines with J gene TRBJ1-6; 7 nucleotides agree with TRBD1. V trimming: 5 bases; J trimming: 13 bases; junction bases outside the gene matches: 14. The CDR3 length is 15 residues. The germline CDR1 and CDR2 sequences are MNHEY and SVGAGI. The CDR3 loop is CASSGTGTATRPLHF. The CDR3 nucleotides read TGTGCCAGCAGTGGGACCGGGACAGCGACGCGGCCCCTCCACTTT.

With respect to this clone: The missing conserved phenylalanine or tryptophan at the end of this CDR3 makes a read error likely. The chain couples TRBV6-1 to TRBJ1-3; 9 bases are a match to TRBD1. The V gene end was trimmed by 3 bases and the J gene end by 2 bases; junction bases not matched to a gene: 17. The CDR3 runs 20 residues. Germline CDR1 MNHNS, CDR2 SASEGT. The CDR3 DNA reads as TGTGCCAGCAGTGACACCGGGACAGGGTCCATCCGTTACCCTGGAAACACCATATATTCT. This sequence encodes CASSDTGTGSIRYPGNTIYS.

The chain carries TRBV29-1 and TRBJ2-7; 8 bases map to TRBD1. The CDR3 is 11 amino acids. Germline CDR1 reads SQVTM; CDR2 reads ANQGSEA. The ends lost 7 bases at V and 6 bases at J; junction bases unmatched: 5. CDR3 sequence: CSGGDRGEQYF. The CDR3, as DNA: TGCAGCGGGGGAGACAGGGGCGAGCAGTACTTC.

The chain employs TRBV19 and TRBJ1-2; D remains ambiguous. The CDR3 contains 14 residues. CDR1 and CDR2 (germline): LNHDA, SQIVND (reference sequence). The germline V and J ends were trimmed by 5 bases and 3 bases, with 13 bases remaining between them. CDR3 region: CASSSPGVDYGYTF. CDR3 nucleotide sequence: TGTGCCAGTAGTTCACCCGGGGTGGACTATGGCTACACCTTC.

This clone was detected once. This chain uses TRBV14 with TRBJ2-7; D gene ambiguous. Germline values: CDR1 SGHDN, CDR2 FVKESK. The CDR3 extends over 13 amino acids. V lost 0 bases to trimming and J lost 3 bases, with 6 bases between them. CDR3 loop: CASSQDSVYEQYF. The CDR3 DNA reads TGTGCCAGCAGCCAAGATTCAGTCTACGAGCAGTACTTC.

The chain joins TRBV6-5 to TRBJ1-2, with D possibly TRBD1 on 6 matching bases. V gave up 7 bases and J gave up 8 bases, with 14 bases separating them. Germline V CDR1 and CDR2: MNHEY, SVGAGI. The CDR3 is 12 residues long. CDR3 sequence reads: CASTAQGTGYTF. For the CDR3, the DNA is TGTGCCAGCACTGCACAGGGCACGGGCTACACCTTC.

This clone was counted only a few times. The genes are TRBV7-9 and TRBJ2-7; 9 nucleotides agree with TRBD1. The trim removed 5 bases at V and 2 bases at J, leaving 4 bases unmatched. The CDR3 is 14 amino acids. Germline values: CDR1 SEHNR, CDR2 FQNEAQ (reference sequence). CDR3 amino acids: CASSTGQGPYEQYF. In DNA, the CDR3 is TGTGCCAGCAGCACGGGACAGGGTCCCTACGAGCAGTACTTC.

Notes on this clone: Other nucleotide sequences in the sample specify the same CDR3. The chain employs TRBV5-6 and TRBJ2-6, with 11 bases matching TRBD1. V was pared by 2 bases and J by 2 bases, with 3 bases of the junction left unmatched. CDR1 SGHDT and CDR2 YYEEEE come from the germline V gene. The CDR3 runs 17 residues. CDR3: CASSFGTGGTGANVLTF. The CDR3 DNA sequence: TGTGCCAGCAGCTTTGGGACAGGGGGAACTGGGGCCAACGTCCTGACTTTC. Full variable domain (missing parts from reference TRBV5-6 and TRBJ2-6): DAGVTQSPTHLIKTRGQQVTLRCSPKSGHDTVSWYQQALGQGPQFIFQYYEEEERQRGNFPDRFSGHQFPNYSSELNVNALLLGDSALYLCASSFGTGGTGANVLTFGAGSRLTVL.

The chain links TRBV7-9 to TRBJ1-1; D possibly corresponds to TRBD1 (5 bases). Trimming left V 1 base short and J 7 bases short, with 10 bases between. The CDR3 totals 13 residues. The germline gives CDR1 SEHNR, CDR2 FQNEAQ (reference sequence). The CDR3 DNA reads TGTGCCAGCAGCTTAGGAGTAGGGGTTGAAGCTTTCTTT. Encoded protein: CASSLGVGVEAFF.

V and J are TRBV7-8 and TRBJ2-1, with 14 positions matching TRBD2. Germline CDR1 is SGHVS and CDR2 is FQNEAQ. The V segment lost 1 base and the J segment 3 bases; nucleotides outside the gene matches: 8. The CDR3 is 19 residues long. In nucleotides, the CDR3 is TGTGCCAGCAGCTTAGGCGCGGGACTAGCGGGAGTCGGCTACAATGAGCAGTTCTTC. Translation gives CASSLGAGLAGVGYNEQFF.

The genes are TRBV5-1 and TRBJ1-4, with 7 bases that match TRBD1. Germline V gene data show CDR1 as SGHRS and CDR2 as YFSETQ. The CDR3 loop spans 15 amino acids. The J segment lost 4 bases and the V segment lost 4 bases, leaving 7 bases of the junction unmatched. CDR3 DNA sequence: TGCGCCAGCAGCGCGGACAGGCGGGGTAATGAAAAACTGTTTTTT. Encoded protein: CASSADRRGNEKLFF.

This chain links TRBV4-1 with TRBJ2-7; 9 nucleotides line up with TRBD2. The germline CDR1 and CDR2 sequences are MGHRA and YSYEKL. This CDR3 spans 14 amino acids. Trimming at V came to 1 base and at J to 5 bases, leaving 3 bases not matched to a gene. The chain's CDR3 is CASSQVSGGNEQYF. As DNA, the CDR3 is TGCGCCAGCAGCCAAGTCAGCGGGGGGAACGAGCAGTACTTC.

The V call is TRBV5-1, the J call TRBJ2-5; no definite D call. The CDR3 has 15 residues. Germline CDR1 and CDR2: SGHRS and YFSETQ. V lost 0 bases and J lost 2, with 11 bases in between. The CDR3 is CASSLGPTQQETQYF. The CDR3 DNA reads TGCGCCAGCAGCTTGGGGCCCACACAGCAAGAGACCCAGTACTTC.

The chain is built from TRBV11-2 and TRBJ2-7; 10 bases map to TRBD2. V was clipped by 0 bases and J by 6 bases; unmatched bases: 5. This CDR3 has 15 amino acids. The germline CDR1 and CDR2 sequences are SGHAT and FQNNGV. CDR3 in DNA: TGTGCCAGCAGCTTAGAGCCTAGCGGGAGAGGCGAGCAGTACGTC. It is translated as CASSLEPSGRGEQYV.

The chain links TRBV7-3 to TRBJ2-2; 8 nucleotides agree with TRBD1. This CDR3 contains 14 residues. Trimming took 5 bases from V and 3 from J; bases not matched to a gene: 2. CDR1 is SGHTA and CDR2 is FQGTGA in the germline V gene. The CDR3 here is CASSPGGDTGELFF. As DNA, the CDR3 is TGTGCCAGCAGCCCAGGGGGCGACACCGGGGAGCTGTTTTTT.